This entry features one TCR beta chain sequence. Its antigen remains unknown. This entry is derived from a study of shared clonotypes between healthy human individuals. Study-wide results and limits: Donors were few, which limited the genetic and exposure-history diversity represented. In general, naive subsets displayed greater estimated richness than memory subsets did.

Only in-frame clones appear in the TCRdb table, and some are missing; sequencing was by immunoSEQ multiplex PCR. The top ten clones hold roughly 0.13% of a sample with about 2 million clones, 85% to 95% of them seen once. Germline loops: CDR1 SGHNT, CDR2 YYREEE (reference sequence). The CDR3 has 13 residues. V was cut by 7 bases and J by 7 bases, with 15 bases left in between. The rearrangement uses TRBV5-4 and TRBJ1-5, with D possibly matching TRBD1 (5 bases). This TCR derives from a man younger than 35 in good health. The material sequenced was naive CD4+ T cells sorted from blood. Noted subset: CD45RA+ positively selected. The CDR3 DNA reads TGTGCCAGCGGGGGGAGGGCATGGCAGCCCCAGCATTTT. Protein product: CASGGRAWQPQHF.